The 16 T cell receptor beta chains given below trace back to one sample, sequenced in a study of blood T cell repertoires in COVID-19. Profiled with immunoSEQ multiplex PCR; TCRdb holds only in-frame clones, not every one. The profile covers fewer than 85,000 clones, with roughly 88% appearing a single time and roughly 6.2% taken by the ten largest. The specimen sequenced was peripheral blood. These receptors were taken from a man aged 50 to 59 with active COVID-19.

This chain joins TRBV28 and TRBJ1-3; D is unclear. Germline-derived CDR1 and CDR2 are MDHEN and SYDVKM. The CDR3 sequence is 14 residues long. Trimming left V 7 bases short and J 0 bases short, with 10 bases between. The CDR3 is CASISGSSGNTIYF. As DNA, the CDR3 is TGTGCCAGCATCTCGGGGAGCTCTGGAAACACCATATATTTT. The whole variable domain, filled in from reference TRBV28 and TRBJ1-3, reads DVKVTQSSRYLVKRTGEKVFLECVQDMDHENMFWYRQDPGLGLRLIYFSYDVKMKEKGDIPEGYSVSREKKERFSLILESASTNQTSMYLCASISGSSGNTIYFGEGSWLTVV.

The rearrangement links TRBV6-6 to TRBJ2-1; 9 nucleotides line up with TRBD1. J lost 9 bases, V lost 0 bases, and 6 bases had no gene match. Germline V gene data show CDR1 as MNHNY and CDR2 as SVGAGI (reference sequence). This CDR3 region has 15 residues. CDR3 loop: CASSYSVQGASEQFF. The CDR3 DNA reads TGTGCCAGCAGTTACTCGGTACAGGGGGCCAGTGAGCAGTTCTTC.

CDR3 in DNA: TGTGCCAGCAACTTCCGGGACAAAGGATCATGGATTGGCTATGGCTACACCTTC. This gives the protein CASNFRDKGSWIGYGYTF. V is TRBV6-4 and J is TRBJ1-2; possibly TRBD1 for D (6 bases). This CDR3 comprises 18 residues. CDR1 and CDR2 from the germline V gene are MRHNA and SNTAGT. The ends were cut back, 7 bases at V and 4 bases at J, with 28 bases in the middle.

The rearrangement joins TRBV10-1 to TRBJ2-2; tentatively, D is TRBD1 (5 bases). Between the trimmed V and J ends, which lost 0 bases and 4 bases, there was a span of 9 bases. Germline-derived CDR1 and CDR2 are WNHNN and SYGVQD (reference sequence). This CDR3 contains 15 residues. The DNA of the CDR3 is TGCGCCAGCAGTGAGTCGGGGCAGGGCACCGGGGAGCTGTTTTTT. This translates into CASSESGQGTGELFF.

The CDR3 protein is CAWSGRGGATDTQYF. The CDR3, as DNA: TGTGCCTGGAGTGGCCGGGGGGGGGCCACAGATACGCAGTATTTT. V gene TRBV30 combines with J gene TRBJ2-3; the match to TRBD2 covers 8 bases. In germline, CDR1 is GTSNPN, CDR2 SVGIG (reference sequence). The length of the CDR3 is 15 residues. Unmatched junction bases numbered 5, after V lost 1 base and J lost 2 bases.

This clone showed up just a few times. The V and J genes are TRBV6-2 or TRBV6-3 and TRBJ2-2, with no clear D. The CDR3 is 13 amino acids. With 4 bases removed from V and 6 bases from J, the gap between germline ends came to 9 bases. Germline assignment: CDR1 MNHEY and CDR2 SVGEGT. CDR3 amino acids: CASSSTFSGELFF. The CDR3 nucleotides are TGTGCCAGCAGTTCCACTTTCTCCGGGGAGCTGTTTTTT.

This chain links TRBV5-1 with TRBJ2-2; TRBD2 matches 16 bases. CDR1 SGHRS and CDR2 YFSETQ come from the germline V gene. The CDR3 has 16 residues. The V segment lost 5 bases and the J segment 5 bases; nucleotides outside the gene matches: 3. CDR3 region: CASSSGLAGGTGELFF. The CDR3 DNA sequence: TGCGCCAGCAGTTCGGGACTAGCGGGAGGGACCGGGGAGCTGTTTTTT.

V usage is TRBV29-1 and J usage is TRBJ2-5; a weak D match, TRBD1 (6 bases). The CDR3 covers 13 residues. Between the trimmed V and J ends, which lost 4 bases and 5 bases, there was a span of 14 bases. Per the germline V gene, CDR1 is SQVTM and CDR2 is ANQGSEA. CDR3 nucleotides: TGCAGCGTTGTAATCAGGGGTGGGGAGACCCAGTACTTC. This gives the protein CSVVIRGGETQYF.

The chain is built from TRBV19 and TRBJ2-4; weak D call: TRBD1 (6 bases). The V and J ends lost 8 bases and 3 bases respectively, with 14 bases between them. Germline V gene data show CDR1 as LNHDA and CDR2 as SQIVND (reference sequence). This CDR3 is built from 14 residues. Here the CDR3 reads CASEEQGGKNIQYF. Here the CDR3 DNA reads TGTGCCAGTGAGGAACAGGGTGGCAAAAACATTCAGTACTTC. The full variable domain, its missing parts supplied by reference TRBV19 and TRBJ2-4, is DGGITQSPKYLFRKEGQNVTLSCEQNLNHDAMYWYRQDPGQGLRLIYYSQIVNDFQKGDIAEGYSVSREKKESFPLTVTSAQKNPTAFYLCASEEQGGKNIQYFGAGTRLSVL.

The V gene is TRBV24-1, the J gene TRBJ2-2; D is possibly TRBD1 (6 bases). The V gene's germline CDR1 is KGHDR and CDR2 SFDVKD. Trimming removed 3 bases at V and 2 bases at J, with 9 bases between. This CDR3 comprises 15 residues. The CDR3 DNA reads as TGTGCCACCAGTGATAACAGGGCCAACACCGGGGAGCTGTTTTTT. This codes for CATSDNRANTGELFF.

For this clone: The junction departs from the called germline gene at one end, perhaps through a read error. This chain connects TRBV7-7 to TRBJ2-7; TRBD1 aligns across 7 bases. CDR1 and CDR2 (germline): SSHAT, FNYEAQ (reference sequence). CDR3 size: 13 residues. The CDR3 reads CASSSGQPYEQYF. The DNA for the CDR3 is TGTGCTAGCAGCTCGGGACAGCCCTACGAGCAGTACTTC.

This rearrangement joins TRBV19 to TRBJ1-1; D is undetermined. CDR1 is LNHDA, CDR2 SQIVND, per germline (reference sequence). The CDR3 has 14 residues. Trimming took off 6 bases at V and 4 bases at J, with 15 bases between the two ends. The CDR3 DNA sequence: TGTGCCAGTAGCCCCCGAGTGGCGGGCACTGAAGCTTTCTTT. Translating gives CASSPRVAGTEAFF.

This clone was seen more than once but under ten times. V usage is TRBV7-9 and J usage is TRBJ2-3; D perhaps matches TRBD1 (5 bases). CDR1 SEHNR and CDR2 FQNEAQ come from the germline V gene (reference sequence). V was cut by 3 bases and J by 0 bases, with 13 bases left in between. CDR3 length: 16 residues. For the CDR3, the DNA is TGTGCCAGCAGCTTGGGTCAGGGCGCTAGCACAGATACGCAGTATTTT. Its protein product is CASSLGQGASTDTQYF.

The rearrangement uses TRBV6-8 and TRBJ2-7, with TRBD2 identical over 7 bases. This CDR3 contains 13 residues. CDR1 and CDR2 from the germline V gene are MNHGY and SAAAGT. Trimming at V came to 10 bases and at J to 0 bases, leaving 6 bases not matched to a gene. Here the CDR3 DNA reads TGTGCCACCTCCGGACTAGACTCCTACGAGCAGTACTTC. Amino acids: CATSGLDSYEQYF.

This rearrangement joins TRBV27 to TRBJ1-2; D remains ambiguous. V was pared by 2 bases and J by 2 bases, with 9 bases between. The CDR3 runs to 14 residues. Per the germline V gene, CDR1 is MNHEY and CDR2 is SMNVEV (reference sequence). The CDR3 region has the DNA TGTGCCAGCAGTTTAAAACGGGTAAACTATGGCTACACCTTC. This translates into CASSLKRVNYGYTF.

V usage is TRBV6-5 and J usage is TRBJ2-7; TRBD1 agrees at 11 bases. The CDR3 is 14 residues long. Germline lookup yields CDR1 MNHEY and CDR2 SVGAGI. V trimming: 6 bases; J trimming: 6 bases; junction bases outside the gene matches: 7. The CDR3 nucleotides read TGTGCCAGCAGCCCCGGGACAGGGGGACGCGAGCAGTACTTC. This translates into CASSPGTGGREQYF.